The present T cell receptor beta chain was sequenced within a study of CD8+ T cells in alopecia areata. Study results and limitations: Lesional scalp, especially alopecia totalis/universalis, showed higher clonality than normal scalp.

A note on this clone: The antigen is undetermined.

Extracted from the samples, RNA was reverse transcribed into cDNA to serve as the sequencing template. Method: immunoSEQ multiplex PCR; TCRdb's copy keeps in-frame clones and lacks some. The profile shows over 150,000 clones, more than 55% of them singletons. The TCR comes from a human donor in good health. Source material: CD8+ T cells sorted from blood.

This CDR3 reads CASSQHSPGGYTF. In nucleotides, the CDR3 is TGCGCCAGCAGCCAACATTCCCCCGGGGGCTACACCTTC. The rearrangement uses TRBV4-1 and TRBJ1-2; the D is unclear. The germline V gene has CDR1 MGHRA and CDR2 YSYEKL. The CDR3 runs to 13 residues. Between the trimmed V and J ends, which lost 2 bases and 8 bases, there was a span of 12 bases.